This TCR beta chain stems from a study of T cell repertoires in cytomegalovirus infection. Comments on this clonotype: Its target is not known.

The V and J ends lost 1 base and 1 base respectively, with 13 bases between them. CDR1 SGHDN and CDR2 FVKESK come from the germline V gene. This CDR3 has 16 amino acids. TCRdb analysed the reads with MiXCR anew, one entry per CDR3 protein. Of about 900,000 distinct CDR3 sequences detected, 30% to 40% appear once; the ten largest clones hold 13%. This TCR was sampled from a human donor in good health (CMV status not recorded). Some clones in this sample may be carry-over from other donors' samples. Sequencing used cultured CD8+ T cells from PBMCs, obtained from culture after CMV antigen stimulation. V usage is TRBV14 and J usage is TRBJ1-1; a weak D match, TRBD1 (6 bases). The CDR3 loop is CASSQVAGATNTEAFF. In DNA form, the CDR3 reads TGTGCCAGCAGCCAAGTCGCAGGGGCTACGAACACTGAAGCTTTCTTT.